The next 25 T cell receptor beta chains were all read from a single sample in a study of cytomegalovirus exposure and HLA in healthy donors. PCR primers comprised 60 Vbeta and 13 Jbeta primers. This table comes from immunoSEQ multiplex PCR, and its TCRdb copy is limited to in-frame clones, with some not included. This table holds around 97,000 clones, 81% found once. Sequenced sample: PBMCs. The receptor set was obtained from a man in his forties in good health and CMV-seropositive.

CDR3 DNA: TGTGCCAGCAGCTCCGACAGGGGGGAAACTGAAGCTTTCTTT. It codes for CASSSDRGETEAFF. The J gene is TRBJ1-1, the V gene TRBV2; 9 bases agree with TRBD1. The CDR3 has 14 residues. The J segment lost 5 bases and the V segment lost 6 bases, leaving 7 bases of the junction unmatched. Germline V lookup: CDR1 SNHLY, CDR2 FYNNEI.

The chain combines TRBV19 with TRBJ2-3; 8 bases are a match to TRBD1. Germline V gene sequence: CDR1 LNHDA, CDR2 SQIVND (reference sequence). The CDR3 extends over 16 amino acids. Trimming removed 5 bases from V and 2 bases from J; junction bases left unmatched: 9. CDR3 nucleotides: TGTGCCAGTAGTTTAGGACAGGGTGGCCTCACAGATACGCAGTATTTT. Its protein product is CASSLGQGGLTDTQYF.

V usage is TRBV5-4 and J usage is TRBJ2-3, with 12 bases matching TRBD2. The trim removed 1 base at V and 2 bases at J, leaving 11 bases unmatched. The CDR3 extends over 19 amino acids. CDR1 is SGHNT and CDR2 is YYREEE in the germline V gene (reference sequence). The CDR3 sequence is CASSLRLAGGLGNTDTQYF. The CDR3 bases are TGTGCCAGCAGCTTGCGGCTAGCGGGAGGGCTGGGAAACACAGATACGCAGTATTTT.

The chain joins TRBV18 to TRBJ2-1; 12 nucleotides align to TRBD1. Germline CDR1 and CDR2: KGHSH and LQKENI. The J segment lost 5 bases and the V segment lost 3 bases, leaving 5 bases of the junction unmatched. The CDR3 is 16 residues long. The CDR3 DNA follows: TGTGCCAGCTCACCGGGGGACAGGGGGCTTCACAATGAGCAGTTCTTC. Translation: CASSPGDRGLHNEQFF.

This chain connects TRBV9 to TRBJ2-5; the D is unclear. CDR1 SGDLS and CDR2 YYNGEE come from the germline V gene. The CDR3 covers 14 residues. V lost 3 bases, J lost 5 bases, and 14 bases lay in between. CDR3 protein: CASSARPVSETQYF. DNA of the CDR3: TGTGCCAGCAGCGCGCGGCCGGTCTCGGAGACCCAGTACTTC.

The chain recombines TRBV2 with TRBJ1-2, with 7 nucleotides matching TRBD1. Trimming removed 3 bases from V and 1 base from J; junction bases left unmatched: 11. CDR1 and CDR2 (germline): SNHLY, FYNNEI. The CDR3 loop spans 17 amino acids. The CDR3 DNA sequence: TGTGCCAGCAGTGATGGGGGACCAGGGGGGATTAACTATGGCTACACCTTC. Protein sequence: CASSDGGPGGINYGYTF.

This clone has a single count. The genes are TRBV4-1 and TRBJ1-5; D is undetermined. Germline loops: CDR1 MGHRA, CDR2 YSYEKL. V lost 1 base and J lost 2, with 9 bases in between. This CDR3 is 15 amino acids long. CDR3 in amino acids: CASSQGSARNQPQHF. The CDR3 DNA reads as TGCGCCAGCAGCCAAGGTAGCGCTCGCAATCAGCCCCAGCATTTT.

This chain links TRBV7-3 with TRBJ1-1; the D is unclear. V lost 5 bases and J 5 bases, leaving 12 bases between the germline ends. The length of the CDR3 is 13 residues. CDR1 is SGHTA, CDR2 FQGTGA, per germline. For the CDR3, the DNA is TGTGCCAGCAGCCCTCGACCCGGGACTGAAGCTTTCTTT. Translated: CASSPRPGTEAFF.

There are a few counts of this clone. The chain uses TRBV7-9 and TRBJ2-1, with D unresolved. Germline lookup yields CDR1 SEHNR and CDR2 FQNEAQ (reference sequence). The CDR3 has 12 amino acids. V was cut by 5 bases and J by 7 bases, with 9 bases left in between. The CDR3 sequence: CASSPLSNEQFF. The DNA of the CDR3 is TGTGCCAGCAGCCCCCTGTCGAATGAGCAGTTCTTC.

The V gene is TRBV19, the J gene TRBJ2-1, with TRBD2 matching over 8 bases. The CDR3 totals 15 residues. The germline V gene encodes CDR1 LNHDA and CDR2 SQIVND (reference sequence). The V segment lost 7 bases and the J segment 4 bases; nucleotides outside the gene matches: 9. The CDR3 region is CASNLKAGEYNEQFF. The CDR3 DNA is TGTGCCAGTAATTTGAAAGCGGGGGAATACAATGAGCAGTTCTTC.

CDR3 protein: CASSFNRGLSGNTIYF. In DNA, the CDR3 is TGTGCCAGCAGTTTCAACAGGGGGCTATCTGGAAACACCATATATTTT. This chain connects TRBV11-3 to TRBJ1-3; TRBD1 agrees at 9 bases. Trimming took 6 bases from V and 1 from J; bases not matched to a gene: 7. The CDR3 covers 16 residues. Per the germline V gene, CDR1 is SGHNT and CDR2 is YENEEA.

The V gene is TRBV5-1, the J gene TRBJ2-1; TRBD1 aligns across 7 bases. Germline CDR1 is SGHRS and CDR2 is YFSETQ. CDR3 length: 15 amino acids. V trimming: 2 bases; J trimming: 8 bases; junction bases outside the gene matches: 10. CDR3 in DNA: TGCGCCAGCAGCTTTTCCGGGACAGCAGAGGATGAGCAGTTCTTC. This translates into CASSFSGTAEDEQFF.

This clone occurred a few times. This sequence joins TRBV5-4 and TRBJ1-2; possible D gene TRBD1, 6 bases. V shed 4 bases and J shed 1 base, with 14 bases lying between them. This CDR3 has 15 amino acids. CDR1 and CDR2 from the germline V gene are SGHNT and YYREEE (reference sequence). The CDR3 is CASSRGGDHNYGYTF. The CDR3 DNA sequence: TGTGCCAGCAGCCGAGGGGGAGATCATAACTATGGCTACACCTTC.

The rearrangement uses TRBV7-2 and TRBJ1-6; D gene uncertain. The ends were cut back, 3 bases at V and 7 bases at J, with 13 bases in the middle. The CDR3 contains 15 residues. Germline V gives CDR1 SGHTA, CDR2 FQGNSA. CDR3 protein: CASSFGPPRNSPLHF. DNA for the CDR3: TGTGCCAGCAGCTTCGGCCCTCCGAGGAATTCACCCCTCCACTTT.

The chain combines TRBV4-1 with TRBJ1-2; D not certain. Germline V gene lookup returns CDR1 MGHRA and CDR2 YSYEKL. This CDR3 comprises 15 residues. V lost 0 bases, J lost 3 bases, and 11 bases lay in between. The CDR3 DNA reads as TGCGCCAGCAGCCAAGATCAGATATCCTACTATGGCTACACCTTC. Residues: CASSQDQISYYGYTF.

The genes are TRBV5-1 and TRBJ1-1; 11 positions agree with TRBD1. Trimming took 4 bases from V and 4 from J; bases not matched to a gene: 6. Germline CDR1 is SGHRS and CDR2 is YFSETQ. This CDR3 comprises 15 residues. The CDR3 sequence is CASSTGQGGATEAFF. CDR3 nucleotides: TGCGCCAGCAGCACGGGACAGGGGGGGGCCACTGAAGCTTTCTTT.

This chain joins TRBV7-2 and TRBJ1-4; 8 bases map to TRBD1. This CDR3 has 16 residues. Germline V gives CDR1 SGHTA, CDR2 FQGNSA. V trimming: 2 bases; J trimming: 6 bases; junction bases outside the gene matches: 8. The DNA of the CDR3 is TGTGCCAGCAGCTTATCGACAGGGGCCGGTGATGAAAAACTGTTTTTT. It codes for CASSLSTGAGDEKLFF.

The chain joins TRBV6-1 to TRBJ2-3; 7 bases agree with TRBD1. CDR1 MNHNS and CDR2 SASEGT come from the germline V gene. This CDR3 has 14 residues. The J segment lost 4 bases and the V segment lost 4 bases, leaving 5 bases of the junction unmatched. In nucleotides, the CDR3 is TGTGCCAGCAGTGGACAGGGCAGCCCAGATACGCAGTATTTT. Residues: CASSGQGSPDTQYF.

The rearrangement joins TRBV11-2 to TRBJ1-1; 10 bases match TRBD1. The CDR3 length is 13 residues. CDR1 and CDR2 (germline): SGHAT, FQNNGV. V lost 4 bases to trimming and J lost 11 bases; unmatched junction nucleotides: 7. The CDR3 DNA reads TGTGCCAGCAGCTGGGACAGGGGTCCCCGCGCTTTCTTT. Its translation is CASSWDRGPRAFF.

The chain carries TRBV4-2 and TRBJ2-1; 12 nucleotides agree with TRBD2. V dropped 4 bases and J dropped 10; count of bases not matched to a gene: 14. The CDR3 is 17 amino acids. Germline V gene data show CDR1 as LGHNA and CDR2 as YNFKEQ. The CDR3 DNA reads TGTGCCAGCAGCCGCAAAGTGACTAGCGGGAGTACCTACGAGCAGTTCTTC. This translates into CASSRKVTSGSTYEQFF.

This sequence joins TRBV5-1 and TRBJ1-6; TRBD1 agrees at 9 bases. Germline V CDR1 and CDR2: SGHRS, YFSETQ. This CDR3 contains 18 residues. V was clipped by 1 base and J by 9 bases; unmatched bases: 14. The CDR3: CASSLTRNWQGQGSPLHF. CDR3 coding DNA: TGCGCCAGCAGCTTGACCAGGAATTGGCAGGGACAGGGTTCACCCCTCCACTTT. Variable domain in full (rest from reference TRBV5-1 and TRBJ1-6): KAGVTQTPRYLIKTRGQQVTLSCSPISGHRSVSWYQQTPGQGLQFLFEYFSETQRNKGNFPGRFSGRQFSNSRSEMNVSTLELGDSALYLCASSLTRNWQGQGSPLHFGNGTRLTVT.

This rearrangement joins TRBV13 to TRBJ1-2, with D maybe TRBD1 (5 bases). The CDR3 length is 17 residues. Trimming stripped 5 bases from V and 0 bases from J, with 19 bases between. Germline loops: CDR1 PRHDT, CDR2 FYEKMQ (reference sequence). The CDR3 loop is CASSVRWGGEANYGYTF. In nucleotides, the CDR3 is TGTGCCAGCAGCGTACGGTGGGGGGGGGAAGCTAACTATGGCTACACCTTC.

This chain uses TRBV6-6 with TRBJ1-5, with D maybe TRBD1 (6 bases). Germline CDR1 reads MNHNY; CDR2 reads SVGAGI (reference sequence). This CDR3 contains 15 residues. Trimming cost V 6 bases and J 0 bases, with 12 bases left between them. CDR3 residues: CASSPGAISNQPQHF. CDR3 nucleotides: TGTGCCAGCAGCCCAGGGGCGATTAGCAATCAGCCCCAGCATTTT.

This clone has only one observation. The V call is TRBV10-3, the J call TRBJ2-6, with D possibly being TRBD1 (6 bases). V was pared by 6 bases and J by 4 bases, with 13 bases between. The CDR3 runs to 15 residues. The germline CDR1 and CDR2 sequences are ENHRY and SYGVKD. This chain's CDR3 is CAISEGGRGANVLTF. The CDR3 bases are TGTGCCATCAGCGAAGGGGGTAGGGGGGCCAACGTCCTGACTTTC.

This clone was counted once. The V and J genes are TRBV28 and TRBJ1-5, with TRBD1 matching over 7 bases. The CDR3 is made up of 14 amino acids. The ends lost 10 bases at V and 3 bases at J; junction bases unmatched: 9. The germline V gene has CDR1 MDHEN and CDR2 SYDVKM. The CDR3 nucleotides are TGTGCCACCATTCCGGGACAGTACAATCAGCCCCAGCATTTT. Amino acid sequence: CATIPGQYNQPQHF.